A selection of T cell receptor beta chains follows, all from one sample in a study of T cell responses to AZD1222 COVID-19 vaccine. Libraries were prepared by immunoSEQ multiplex PCR; TCRdb keeps only in-frame clonotypes and omits some of them. The table lists 120,000 to 150,000 clones, around 88% of them singletons. The sequencing here drew on peripheral blood, taken on day 0 of AZD1222 vaccination. Every receptor here comes from an adult in good health. The CDR3 runs from the conserved cysteine through the conserved F or W. D genes are given only for firm matches. The size of a clone is reported for some rows only, either as once, few or many, or as a class for expanded clones.

TRBJ2-1	NA	TRBV7-2	TRBD2	CASSSGGAAYNEQFF	TGTGCCAGCAGCTCCGGGGGGGCCGCCTACAATGAGCAGTTCTTC
TRBJ2-2	NA	TRBV5-6	NA	CASSSLDYSNTGELFF	TGTGCCAGCAGCTCCCTTGACTATTCGAACACCGGGGAGCTGTTTTTT
TRBJ2-2	many	TRBV2	TRBD1	CASRRTGSGELFF	TGTGCCAGCAGGAGGACAGGGTCCGGGGAGCTGTTTTTT
TRBJ1-1	NA	TRBV7-8	NA	CASSFAAGSVSTEAFF	TGTGCCAGCAGCTTCGCCGCGGGCAGCGTAAGCACTGAAGCTTTCTTT
TRBJ2-7	once	TRBV23-1	TRBD1	CAIRTGAYEQYF	TGCGCCATAAGGACAGGGGCCTACGAGCAGTACTTC
TRBJ2-1	NA	TRBV9	TRBD2	CASSVYGGSSYNEQFF	TGTGCCAGCAGCGTATACGGGGGGAGCTCCTACAATGAGCAGTTCTTC
TRBJ2-2	once	TRBV7-2	NA	CASSFADNGELFF	TGTGCCAGCAGCTTCGCCGATAACGGGGAGCTGTTTTTT
TRBJ2-7	NA	TRBV15	NA	CATSRDTQEGTEQYF	TGTGCCACCAGCAGAGACACGCAGGAAGGGACCGAGCAGTACTTC
TRBJ1-5	NA	TRBV7-2	NA	CASSLESTIGQPQHF	TGTGCCAGCAGCTTAGAGTCGACAATAGGTCAGCCCCAGCATTTT
TRBJ1-2	NA	TRBV6-6	TRBD1	CASILSGTGLRGYTF	TGTGCCAGCATTCTATCCGGGACAGGTTTAAGGGGCTACACCTTC
TRBJ1-1	NA	TRBV7-2	NA	CASSLRGRERTEAFF	TGTGCCAGCAGCTTAAGGGGACGGGAGAGGACTGAAGCTTTCTTT
TRBJ1-2	NA	TRBV29-1	TRBD1	CSAERAGGGGSGYTF	TGCAGCGCCGAGCGGGCAGGAGGAGGGGGCTCTGGCTACACCTTC
TRBJ1-5	NA	TRBV30	NA	CAWSVLGEGLSPYQPQHF	TGTGCCTGGAGTGTACTGGGGGAAGGATTAAGTCCCTATCAGCCCCAGCATTTT
TRBJ2-3	NA	TRBV9	NA	CASSVVVGSDTQYF	TGTGCCAGCAGCGTAGTGGTCGGGTCAGATACGCAGTATTTT
TRBJ1-1	once	TRBV28	NA	CALRGGTEAFF	TGTGCCCTCCGAGGAGGCACTGAAGCTTTCTTT
TRBJ1-6	NA	TRBV6-5	NA	CASTIQGFNNSPLHF	TGTGCCAGCACCATCCAGGGTTTCAATAATTCACCCCTCCACTTT
TRBJ2-7	NA	TRBV27	TRBD2	CASSSLAGDAYEQYF	TGTGCCAGCAGTTCCTTAGCGGGGGACGCCTACGAGCAGTACTTC
TRBJ1-3	NA	TRBV7-2	NA	CASSLARGGGNTIYF	TGTGCCAGCAGCTTAGCCCGGGGGGGTGGAAACACCATATATTTT
TRBJ1-5	NA	TRBV19	NA	CASSGGGSNQPQHF	TGTGCCTCCTCCGGGGGGGGTAGCAATCAGCCCCAGCATTTT
TRBJ1-6	NA	TRBV11-3	NA	CASSLGGEGWSARNSPLHF	TGTGCCAGCAGCTTAGGAGGGGAAGGATGGAGTGCCAGGAATTCACCCCTCCACTTT
TRBJ2-7	many	TRBV3-1/TRBV3-2	NA	CASSPTQSSYEQYF	TGTGCCAGCAGCCCCACACAGTCTTCTTACGAGCAGTACTTC
TRBJ1-1	NA	TRBV19	TRBD1	CASISDRRNTEAFF	TGTGCCAGTATCTCGGACAGGAGGAACACTGAAGCTTTCTTT
TRBJ1-2	NA	TRBV5-8	TRBD1	CASSSSLTGTGGDYTF	TGTGCCAGCAGCTCCTCTTTAACCGGGACAGGGGGCGACTACACCTTC
TRBJ1-1	NA	TRBV12-3/TRBV12-4	NA	CASSLEQNTEAFF	TGTGCCAGCAGTTTAGAACAGAACACTGAAGCTTTCTTT
TRBJ1-1	NA	TRBV20-1	NA	CSASTYQNVEAFF	TGCAGTGCTAGTACTTACCAGAATGTTGAAGCTTTCTTT
TRBJ2-7	NA	TRBV18	NA	CASSPTASTYEQYF	TGTGCCAGCTCACCAACAGCGTCTACCTACGAGCAGTACTTC
TRBJ2-2	NA	TRBV5-4	NA	CASSLSPTGELFF	TGTGCCAGCAGCTTATCTCCTACCGGGGAGCTGTTTTTT
TRBJ2-1	NA	TRBV7-2	TRBD2	CASSLGKLAGNNEQFF	TGTGCCAGCAGCTTAGGGAAACTAGCGGGGAACAATGAGCAGTTCTTC
TRBJ2-7	NA	TRBV28	TRBD1	CASSSGDRSYEQYF	TGTGCCAGCAGCTCTGGGGACAGGTCATACGAGCAGTACTTC
TRBJ2-3	NA	TRBV12-3/TRBV12-4	NA	CASSFFQHTQYF	TGTGCCAGCAGTTTTTTCCAGCATACGCAGTATTTT
TRBJ1-1	NA	TRBV7-9	NA	CASSLGLGGGTEAFF	TGTGCCAGCAGCTTAGGCTTGGGGGGCGGCACTGAAGCTTTCTTT
TRBJ1-5	NA	TRBV19	NA	CASSPDGLASQPQHF	TGTGCCAGTAGTCCGGACGGGTTAGCAAGTCAGCCCCAGCATTTT
TRBJ2-2	NA	TRBV4-2	TRBD1	CASSPGQVAGELFF	TGTGCCAGCAGCCCAGGACAGGTAGCCGGGGAGCTGTTTTTT
TRBJ1-4	NA	TRBV7-8	NA	CASSPREPGEKLFF	TGTGCCAGCAGCCCCCGGGAGCCAGGGGAAAAACTGTTTTTT
TRBJ2-1	NA	TRBV7-2	NA	CASSFSSLHEQFF	TGTGCCAGCAGCTTTTCCAGTCTCCATGAGCAGTTCTTC
TRBJ1-5	NA	TRBV7-9	NA	CASSSNKGQPQHHQHF	TGTGCCAGCAGCTCCAACAAAGGTCAGCCCCAGCATCACCAGCATTTT
TRBJ2-3	once	TRBV7-2	TRBD2	CASSLALSGTSGGAGDTQYF	TGTGCCAGCAGCTTAGCCCTTTCCGGGACTAGCGGGGGGGCTGGGGATACGCAGTATTTT
TRBJ1-1	NA	TRBV7-9	NA	CASSLLRQLNTEAFF	TGTGCCAGCAGCTTGCTCAGGCAGTTGAACACTGAAGCTTTCTTT
TRBJ1-1	NA	TRBV27	NA	CASSLSYRDTEAFF	TGTGCCAGCAGTTTATCGTACCGGGACACTGAAGCTTTCTTT
TRBJ1-3	NA	TRBV6-1	TRBD1	CASSERQGASWSGNTIYF	TGTGCCAGCAGTGAGAGGCAGGGGGCGAGCTGGTCTGGAAACACCATATATTTT
TRBJ1-2	NA	TRBV28	TRBD1	CASSPGQGTYGYTF	TGTGCCAGCAGTCCAGGACAGGGGACCTATGGCTACACCTTC
TRBJ2-5	NA	TRBV18	TRBD2	CASSPRAGTSGLQETQYF	TGTGCCAGCTCACCTCGAGCCGGGACTAGCGGACTACAAGAGACCCAGTACTTC
TRBJ2-3	NA	TRBV5-4	NA	CASSLPGRRTDTQYF	TGTGCCAGCAGCTTGCCGGGACGACGCACAGATACGCAGTATTTT
TRBJ2-5	NA	TRBV5-5	NA	CASSLGGGAPQETQYF	TGTGCCAGCAGCTTGGGAGGAGGGGCCCCCCAAGAGACCCAGTACTTC
TRBJ2-3	NA	TRBV2	TRBD1	CASSEVGTGTSTDTQYF	TGTGCCAGCAGTGAAGTTGGGACAGGGACTAGCACAGATACGCAGTATTTT
TRBJ1-1	NA	TRBV19	NA	CASSPFRTTEAFF	TGTGCCAGTAGTCCGTTCAGGACTACCGAAGCTTTCTTT
TRBJ1-4	NA	TRBV5-4	NA	CASSLKGGEKLFF	TGTGCCAGCAGCTTAAAGGGTGGCGAAAAACTGTTTTTT
TRBJ2-1	few	TRBV10-3	NA	CAISGGAVSDEQFF	TGTGCCATCAGTGGAGGGGCAGTGAGCGATGAGCAGTTCTTC
TRBJ2-2	NA	TRBV28	NA	CASTLGLSNTGELFF	TGTGCCAGCACCCTGGGACTTTCGAACACCGGGGAGCTGTTTTTT
TRBJ1-1	NA	TRBV3-1/TRBV3-2	TRBD1	CASSLTGGGTEAFF	TGTGCCAGCAGCCTGACAGGGGGCGGCACTGAAGCTTTCTTT